The 3 T cell receptor beta chains presented below share a single source sample, sequenced in a study of Graves' ophthalmopathy and Graves' hyperthyroidism. RNA transcripts were the source from which TCR beta CDR3 regions were amplified. Second-round multiplex PCR came after a first-round RT-PCR that employed HTBI primers. One entry per CDR3 protein, called by TCRdb with MiXCR from the multiplex PCR reads. This sample carries about 370,000 distinct CDR3 sequences, approximately 20% of them seen once, and the ten largest clones take around 1.5%. Sequenced input: peripheral blood. These receptors all stem from a woman aged 18-35 years with Graves' ophthalmopathy.

In this sample, this clonotype turned up many times. J is TRBJ1-1 and V is TRBV19; D call uncertain. The CDR3 is 14 amino acids. Germline-derived CDR1 and CDR2 are LNHDA and SQIVND (reference sequence). V dropped 5 bases and J dropped 2 bases, with 12 bases sitting between them. The CDR3 nucleotides are TGTGCCAGTAGTCCAGTGAATTTCAACACTGAAGCTTTCTTT. Translation: CASSPVNFNTEAFF.

This clonotype was detected many times. The V gene is TRBV6-1, the J gene TRBJ2-7; D not resolved. This CDR3 is built from 14 residues. Germline V gives CDR1 MNHNS, CDR2 SASEGT. V shed 7 bases and J shed 2 bases, with 15 bases lying between them. The CDR3, as DNA: TGTGCCAGCACCCTCGGATTCGCAGCCTACGAGCAGTACTTC. As protein: CASTLGFAAYEQYF.

This CDR3 is CASSKGQAKNTEAFF. CDR3 nucleotides: TGTGCCAGCAGTAAAGGACAGGCTAAGAACACTGAAGCTTTCTTT. The chain is built from TRBV6-1 and TRBJ1-1; 7 positions agree with TRBD1. Trimming cost V 5 bases and J 1 base; bases outside gene matches: 7. The V gene's germline CDR1 is MNHNS and CDR2 SASEGT. The CDR3 runs to 15 residues.